In its sample, the clone carrying this TCR beta chain was seen a few times. Its cognate antigen is unknown. This sample was included in a study of T-cell memory formation after mild COVID-19. The overall study: The two donors had largely donor-specific TCR clusters.

TCRdb analysed the 5' RACE reads with MiXCR anew, one entry per CDR3 protein. The sample records some 600,000 distinct CDR3 sequences, 17% being singletons. General study results and limits: A subset of responding clones appeared in pre-infection memory, suggesting cross-reactive memory joined.

The CDR3 length is 14 residues. Deletions cut 4 bases from V and 3 bases from J, with 15 bases between. Per the germline V gene, CDR1 is DFQATT and CDR2 is SNEGSKA (reference sequence). The receptor's source is an adult woman who had mild COVID-19 (a few samples of this study predate the infection). Cell type and time point are not known. Sequenced input: PBMCs or a T cell subset sorted from them (not recorded which). V gene TRBV20-1 combines with J gene TRBJ1-1; weak D call: TRBD1 (6 bases). As DNA, the CDR3 is TGCAGTGCTAAGGACAGTCACGAGTACACTGAAGCTTTCTTT. Its protein product is CSAKDSHEYTEAFF.